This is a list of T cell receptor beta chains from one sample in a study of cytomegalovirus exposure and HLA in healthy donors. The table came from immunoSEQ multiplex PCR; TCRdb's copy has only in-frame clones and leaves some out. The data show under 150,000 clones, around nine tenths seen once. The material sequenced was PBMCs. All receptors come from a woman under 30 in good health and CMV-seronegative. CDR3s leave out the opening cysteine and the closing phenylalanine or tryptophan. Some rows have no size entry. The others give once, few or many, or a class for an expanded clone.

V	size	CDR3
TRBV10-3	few	AISGLAGGEQY
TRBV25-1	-	ASTDGSYEQY
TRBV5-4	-	ASSLIRGIQETQY
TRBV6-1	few	ASRTGWRQY
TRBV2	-	ASSGQGADTQY
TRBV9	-	ASSKGGELGGYT
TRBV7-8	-	ASSLVAGGSTDTQY
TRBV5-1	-	ASSFTGDPYEQY
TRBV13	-	ASSLSDRGYGYT
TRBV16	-	ASSQSLAYSTGSPLH
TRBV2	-	ASSETENTEAF
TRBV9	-	ASSVTSGTETQY
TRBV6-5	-	ASSYANHRAEAF
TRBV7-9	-	ASSHWTRLAEYNEQF
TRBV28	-	ASSLYRDIPDTQY
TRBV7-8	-	ASGHFGSSYNEQF
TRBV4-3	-	ASSQESGGLEIYNEQF
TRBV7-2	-	ASSWTGGYGYT
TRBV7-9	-	ASSEGVFHEQY
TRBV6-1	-	ASSARTGMEDGYT
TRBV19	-	ASSIAGIQY
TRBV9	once	ASSAGGAGNDEQF
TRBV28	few	ASSLRQIVTSNQPQH
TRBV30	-	ACHSAGRIAEAF
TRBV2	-	ASRFLNHEQY
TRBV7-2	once	ASSLAVTGGSEAF
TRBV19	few	ASSIGTSNQPQH
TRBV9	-	ASSPKWGGLIYEQY
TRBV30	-	AWNKRTGPNTEAF
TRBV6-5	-	ASSNSGRQGSYEQY
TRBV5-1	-	ASSLVSGSSTDTQY
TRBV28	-	ASSLRTGGEAF
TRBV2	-	ASSLTYRVDTGELF
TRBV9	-	ASSPRSGGITDTQY
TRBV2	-	ASAGQGNTGELF
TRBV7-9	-	ASSSQGGVQETQY
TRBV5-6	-	ASSYGTPTGELF
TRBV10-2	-	ASRRTGYQETQY
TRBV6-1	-	ASSGSGLPNTGELF
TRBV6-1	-	ASRGEGNTEAF
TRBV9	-	ASSLRYWDRGSAIYTEAF
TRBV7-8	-	ASSPKTGSYNEQF
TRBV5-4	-	ASSLARGSTNEQF
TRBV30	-	AWSSHGLAGETV
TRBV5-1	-	ASRGQVLSEQF
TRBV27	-	ASRLTSGPSEQF
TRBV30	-	AWSARWRETPYEQY
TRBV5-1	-	ASSITALETQY
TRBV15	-	ATSRAKVSAYSGNTIY
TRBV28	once	ASSLPIETQY
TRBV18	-	ASSPPTVPNEQY
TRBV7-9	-	ASSRTSGRADTQY
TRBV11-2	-	ASSLGGGQETQY
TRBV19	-	ASSTPGQSYEQY
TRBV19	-	ASSIGTGVNNSPLH